One TCR beta chain is described in this entry. The data originate from a study of blood T cell repertoires in COVID-19. CDR1 SGHKS and CDR2 YYEKEE come from the germline V gene (reference sequence). The CDR3 is made up of 15 amino acids. V lost 4 bases to trimming and J lost 7 bases; unmatched junction nucleotides: 7. Some clones are missing from TCRdb's copy, which holds only in-frame ones; the method was immunoSEQ multiplex PCR. This table has about 260,000 clones, 80% to 90% appearing once. Sequencing input: peripheral blood. V usage is TRBV5-5 and J usage is TRBJ1-4; 10 bases agree with TRBD1. This TCR derives from a woman between 40 and 55 years old who had recovered from COVID-19. The CDR3 DNA reads as TGTGCCAGCAGCCTCCCGGGACAGGGGAGTGAAAAACTGTTTTTT. Translated: CASSLPGQGSEKLFF.